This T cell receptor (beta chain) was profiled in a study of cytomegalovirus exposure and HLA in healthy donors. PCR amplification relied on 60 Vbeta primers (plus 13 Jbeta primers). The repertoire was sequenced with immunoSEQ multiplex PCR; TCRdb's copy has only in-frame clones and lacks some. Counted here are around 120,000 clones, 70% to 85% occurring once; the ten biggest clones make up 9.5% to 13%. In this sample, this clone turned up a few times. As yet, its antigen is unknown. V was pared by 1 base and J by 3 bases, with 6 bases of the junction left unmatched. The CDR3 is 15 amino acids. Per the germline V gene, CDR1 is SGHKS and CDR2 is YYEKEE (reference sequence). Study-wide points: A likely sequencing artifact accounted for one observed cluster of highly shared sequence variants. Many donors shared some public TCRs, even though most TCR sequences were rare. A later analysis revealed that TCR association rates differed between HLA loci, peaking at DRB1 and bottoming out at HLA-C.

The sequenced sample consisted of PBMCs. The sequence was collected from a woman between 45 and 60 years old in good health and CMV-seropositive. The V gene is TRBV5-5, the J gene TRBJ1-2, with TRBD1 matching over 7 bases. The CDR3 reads CASSLRQGGYYGYTF. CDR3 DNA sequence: TGTGCCAGCAGCTTGCGACAGGGAGGTTACTATGGCTACACCTTC.